The rows below give T cell receptor beta chains drawn from one sample of a study of control samples from healthy donors and cancer patients. The repertoire was sequenced with immunoSEQ multiplex PCR; TCRdb's copy has only in-frame clones and lacks some. The repertoire consists of about 80,000 clones, with around nine tenths occurring once and the leading ten covering 7.5% to 8%. The sequenced sample consisted of blood. Source of these receptors: a woman aged 55 to 70 in good health. Both conserved end residues are part of each CDR3. A D gene is named only where the DNA matches it firmly. A row's size may be missing; if present it is once, few, many or a size class.

d_call j_call v_call clone_size cdr3_nt cdr3_aa
TRBD2 TRBJ2-7 TRBV5-6 NA TGTGCCAGCAGCCTAGGGACTAGCGAGTACGAGCAGTACTTC CASSLGTSEYEQYF
NA TRBJ1-5 TRBV7-9 NA TGTGCCAGCAGCCAACAGGGCAATCAGCCCCAGCATTTT CASSQQGNQPQHF
TRBD2 TRBJ2-3 TRBV7-2 NA TGTGCCAGCAGCCTCACGCGGACTAGCGGGGGGGGCACAGATACGCAGTATTTT CASSLTRTSGGGTDTQYF
NA TRBJ2-3 TRBV28 NA TGTGCCAGCAGGGGTCCAGTTGGAGATACGCAGTATTTT CASRGPVGDTQYF
NA TRBJ1-1 TRBV11-2 NA TGTGCCAGCAGCCCCAGTGGGACACCGAACACTGAAGCTTTCTTT CASSPSGTPNTEAFF
NA TRBJ1-2 TRBV3-1/TRBV3-2 NA TGTGCCAGCAGCCAAGAGGGGGAGAACTATGGCTACACCTTC CASSQEGENYGYTF
TRBD1 TRBJ2-7 TRBV27 NA TGTGCCAGCAGACCCCCCGAGACAGGGCACGAGCAGTACTTC CASRPPETGHEQYF
TRBD1 TRBJ2-7 TRBV27 NA TGTGCCAGCAGTTCCCCCTACAGGGGCCAAAGCTCCTACGAGCAGTACTTC CASSSPYRGQSSYEQYF
TRBD2 TRBJ2-7 TRBV7-2 NA TGTGCCAGCAGCTTATTTTATTTCGCGGGAGGGCCTGGAACCTACGAGCAGTACTTC CASSLFYFAGGPGTYEQYF
TRBD2 TRBJ2-1 TRBV7-2 NA TGTGCCAGCAGCCTACTACTAGCGGGAGGGGGCAATGAGCAGTTCTTC CASSLLLAGGGNEQFF
NA TRBJ2-5 TRBV7-7 NA TGTGCCAGCGGCTCCTCGGGGCAGCAAGAGACCCAGTACTTC CASGSSGQQETQYF
NA TRBJ1-3 TRBV5-1 NA TGCGCCAGCAGCTTAGACAGTCCCATCTCTGGAAACACCATATATTTT CASSLDSPISGNTIYF
NA TRBJ1-4 TRBV19 NA TGTGCCAGTATGGCCCGGAACAGCCTCGGCAAACTGTTTTTT CASMARNSLGKLFF
NA TRBJ1-3 TRBV20-1 NA TGCAGTGCTAGTCAGGACAGTACTGGAAACACCATATATTTT CSASQDSTGNTIYF
NA TRBJ1-2 TRBV7-6 NA TGTGCCAGCAGCGGTGGTCAGGCGGGGTACGGAGGAGGCTACACCTTC CASSGGQAGYGGGYTF
NA TRBJ1-1 TRBV12-3/TRBV12-4 NA TGTGCCAGCAATTTCATGGGATCTGAAGCTTTCTTT CASNFMGSEAFF
NA TRBJ1-1 TRBV5-1 NA TGCGCCAGCAGCTTGGTCCAGGGGACAATAGACACTGAAGCTTTCTTT CASSLVQGTIDTEAFF
NA TRBJ1-5 TRBV4-3 NA TGCGCCAGCAGCCAAGAAAGGGGGTGGGTGCCCCAGCATTTT CASSQERGWVPQHF
NA TRBJ1-5 TRBV28 NA TGTGCCAGCAGTTTATTGGGAGGGGAGAGCAATCAGCCCCAGCATTTT CASSLLGGESNQPQHF
NA TRBJ2-7 TRBV7-9 NA TGTGCCAGCCGCTCAACAGGGCCCCTTGGGGAGCAGTACTTC CASRSTGPLGEQYF
NA TRBJ2-1 TRBV19 NA TGTGCCAGTAGTATTGGGCAGCCGTCGGACAATGAGCAGTTCTTC CASSIGQPSDNEQFF
TRBD2 TRBJ2-5 TRBV4-2 few TGTGCCAGCAGCCAGGGAATAAGGACTAGCGGGAGCAAGGGCGGGACCCAGTACTTC CASSQGIRTSGSKGGTQYF
NA TRBJ2-1 TRBV6-5 NA TGTGCCAGCAGAGACCTAACCTTCAATGAGCAGTTCTTC CASRDLTFNEQFF
TRBD1 TRBJ2-2 TRBV5-1 NA TGCGCCAGCAGCCCCGGGACAGAAAACACCGGGGAGCTGTTTTTT CASSPGTENTGELFF
TRBD1 TRBJ1-1 TRBV7-2 NA TGTGCCAGCAGCCTAGGGACAGGTTTTAATCAGGCTTTCTTT CASSLGTGFNQAFF
NA TRBJ2-2 TRBV4-2 NA TGTGCCAGCAGCCAAGAGTACAGGGCCACCGGGGAGCTGTTTTTT CASSQEYRATGELFF
NA TRBJ1-1 TRBV10-1 NA TGCGCCAGCAGTGAGTCGGTCTCGAACACTGAAGCTTTCTTT CASSESVSNTEAFF
NA TRBJ2-3 TRBV3-1/TRBV3-2 NA TGTGCCAGCAGCCAGCGGGGAACAGATACGCAGTATTTT CASSQRGTDTQYF
NA TRBJ2-6 TRBV6-2/TRBV6-3 NA TGTGCCAGCAGTTACTCGGGGAGCTCTGGGGCCAACGTCCTGACTTTC CASSYSGSSGANVLTF
NA TRBJ1-1 TRBV5-6 NA TGTGCCAGCAGCTTGGGGAGGCGAACTGAAGCTTTCTTT CASSLGRRTEAFF
NA TRBJ2-2 TRBV4-3 NA TGCGCCAGCAGCCAAGACAGGGGCCTTAACACCGGGGAGCTGTTTTTT CASSQDRGLNTGELFF
NA TRBJ2-7 TRBV7-9 NA TGTGCCAGCAGCTCCCAGGGACCCACCACGTCCTACGAGCAGTACTTC CASSSQGPTTSYEQYF
NA TRBJ2-1 TRBV29-1 once TGCAGCGTTGAGGGCAGGGCGGGGGAGCAGTTCTTC CSVEGRAGEQFF
NA TRBJ2-7 TRBV6-2/TRBV6-3 NA TGTGCCAGCAGCCAACAGGGTTACGAGCAGTACTTC CASSQQGYEQYF
NA TRBJ2-2 TRBV2 NA TGTGCCAGCAACGCGGGACAGAACACCGGGGAGCTGTTTTTT CASNAGQNTGELFF
NA TRBJ2-7 TRBV4-3 NA TGCGCCAGCAGCCTGAAGACCGATCTCAGCGGGGAGCAGTACTTC CASSLKTDLSGEQYF
NA TRBJ1-5 TRBV6-5 few TGTGCCAGCAGAAGAGATATCAGTAGCAATCAGCCCCAGCATTTT CASRRDISSNQPQHF
NA TRBJ1-2 TRBV2 NA TGTGCCAGCAGTGGCGGGGCCGCAAAGTATGGCTACACCTTC CASSGGAAKYGYTF
NA TRBJ1-4 TRBV4-1 NA TGCGCCAGCAGCCAAGTACGGGTTGAAAAACTGTTTTTT CASSQVRVEKLFF
NA TRBJ2-6 TRBV28 NA TGTGCCAGCTACCCAGAATGGGCGAGTGGGGCCAACGTCCTGACTTTC CASYPEWASGANVLTF
TRBD2 TRBJ2-1 TRBV25-1 few TGTGCCAGCAGTGAATTTGTGGGGGCGGGACTAGCGGGTGAGCAGTTCTTC CASSEFVGAGLAGEQFF
NA TRBJ2-3 TRBV18 NA TGTGCCAGCTCACCACCGCGGGGAAGCGACACCCACACAGATACGCAGTATTTT CASSPPRGSDTHTDTQYF
TRBD1 TRBJ1-2 TRBV4-3 few TGCGCCAGCAGCCAAAACTGGAACAGGGGTTATGGCTACACCTTC CASSQNWNRGYGYTF
NA TRBJ1-1 TRBV27 NA TGTGCCAGCAGTTTAAACGGCCATTCGAACACTGAAGCTTTCTTT CASSLNGHSNTEAFF
TRBD1 TRBJ1-2 TRBV27 once TGTGCCAGCGGGCGACAGGGAGGCTACACCTTC CASGRQGGYTF
NA TRBJ1-3 TRBV30 NA TGTGCCTGGAGTGTATGGGTGGGAACTGGAAACACCATATATTTT CAWSVWVGTGNTIYF
NA TRBJ2-3 TRBV7-9 NA TGTGCCAGCAGCCCTCTCATAGATACGCAGTATTTT CASSPLIDTQYF
NA TRBJ2-1 TRBV4-3 NA TGCGCCAGCAGCCAAGAAGGGCTAGCTGGCGATGAGCAGTTCTTC CASSQEGLAGDEQFF
NA TRBJ2-7 TRBV9 NA TGTGCCAGCAGCGCCCGAGGGACACTCTCCTACGAGCAGTACTTC CASSARGTLSYEQYF
NA TRBJ1-5 TRBV6-6 NA TGTGCCAGCAGACCCCCGTTCCGAAATCAGCCCCAGCATTTT CASRPPFRNQPQHF
NA TRBJ2-7 TRBV27 NA TGTGCCAGCAGTTTGGCCCCCTTTGACCCCTACGAGCAGTACTTC CASSLAPFDPYEQYF
TRBD1 TRBJ1-5 TRBV28 NA TGTGCCAGCAGTCGGACAGGGGGCCTCAATCAGCCCCAGCATTTT CASSRTGGLNQPQHF
TRBD2 TRBJ2-7 TRBV5-5 NA TGTGCCAGCAACCGACTAGCTGGCTACGAGCAGTACTTC CASNRLAGYEQYF